These T cell receptor beta chains were read from a single sample in a study of T cells in Graves' hyperthyroidism and ophthalmopathy. TCRdb itself ran the multiplex PCR reads through MiXCR, one entry per CDR3 protein. The sample shows some 700,000 distinct CDR3 sequences, roughly 17% of them seen only once. Sequenced sample: blood. These receptors were collected from a man aged 50 to 59 with Graves' hyperthyroidism. Both conserved end residues are part of each CDR3. The order of the fields is CDR3 length, V gene, J gene, D gene, clone size, CDR3 protein, CDR3 DNA. A D gene is named only where the DNA matches it firmly. Some rows mark clone size as missing; the rest say once, few, many or name a class of expanded clone.

>16|TRBV28|TRBJ2-2|.|few
CASSSMGLTGAGELFF
TGTGCCAGCAGCTCAATGGGACTTACAGGCGCCGGGGAGCTGTTTTTT
>13|TRBV7-9|TRBJ2-7|.|few
CASSFPSAYEQYF
TGTGCCAGCAGCTTTCCTAGCGCCTACGAGCAGTACTTC
>14|TRBV28|TRBJ2-7|.|.
CASSLAGTFYEQYF
TGTGCCAGCAGTCTCGCCGGGACTTTCTACGAGCAGTACTTC
>16|TRBV6-2/TRBV6-3|TRBJ1-1|.|many
CASSYDNHRGYTEAFF
TGTGCCAGCAGTTACGACAACCATCGGGGTTACACTGAAGCTTTCTTT
>14|TRBV5-1|TRBJ2-3|.|many
CASSSTGLTDTQYF
TGCGCCAGCAGCTCTACGGGCCTCACAGATACGCAGTATTTT
>12|TRBV6-1|TRBJ2-7|.|few
CASMKATYEQYF
TGTGCCAGCATGAAAGCCACCTACGAGCAGTACTTC
>15|TRBV7-2|TRBJ2-3|.|many
CASSYRRTSTDTQYF
TGTGCCAGCAGCTACAGAAGAACTAGCACAGATACGCAGTATTTT
>14|TRBV18|TRBJ2-5|.|few
CASASGGAKETQYF
TGTGCCAGCGCCTCGGGTGGGGCCAAGGAGACCCAGTACTTC
>12|TRBV10-2|TRBJ1-1|.|.
CASSESVTEAFF
TGCGCCAGCAGTGAGTCGGTTACTGAAGCTTTCTTT
>14|TRBV2|TRBJ2-7|TRBD1|many
CASSRKTGGYEQYF
TGTGCCAGCAGTCGAAAGACAGGGGGCTACGAGCAGTACTTC
>13|TRBV12-5|TRBJ2-1|.|.
CASGFLGAHEQFF
TGTGCTAGTGGTTTTCTGGGGGCTCATGAGCAGTTCTTC
>16|TRBV6-1|TRBJ1-5|.|.
CASSSTPSYSNQPQHF
TGTGCCAGCAGTTCCACTCCAAGCTATAGCAATCAGCCCCAGCATTTT
>12|TRBV30|TRBJ2-1|.|few
CAWSVLRNEQFF
TGTGCCTGGAGTGTACTCCGTAATGAGCAGTTCTTC
>13|TRBV2|TRBJ2-7|TRBD2|.
CAGRGLADYEQYF
TGTGCGGGCCGGGGACTAGCGGACTACGAGCAGTACTTC
>14|TRBV30|TRBJ1-6|.|many
CAWSTGRAYSPLHF
TGTGCCTGGAGTACGGGCAGGGCGTATTCACCCCTCCACTTT
>14|TRBV28|TRBJ2-7|.|many
CASSLQLGSYEQYF
TGTGCCAGCAGTCTCCAACTAGGTTCCTACGAGCAGTACTTC
>16|TRBV28|TRBJ1-2|.|many
CASGASSDLRNYGYTF
TGTGCCAGCGGAGCCTCTTCGGACCTACGAAACTATGGCTACACCTTC
>15|TRBV28|TRBJ2-7|TRBD2|many
CASSLDLAGTYEQYF
TGTGCCAGCAGTTTAGATCTAGCGGGGACCTACGAGCAGTACTTC
>16|TRBV5-1|TRBJ2-3|.|many
CASSLFLRGSTDTQYF
TGCGCCAGCAGCTTGTTCTTGCGGGGAAGCACAGATACGCAGTATTTT
>15|TRBV5-1|TRBJ1-1|TRBD1|.
CASSPGQGRTTEAFF
TGCGCCAGCAGCCCCGGACAGGGGCGGACCACTGAAGCTTTCTTT
>12|TRBV12-3/TRBV12-4|TRBJ1-1|.|many
CASSLSGTEAFF
TGTGCCAGCAGTTTATCTGGCACTGAAGCTTTCTTT
>15|TRBV30|TRBJ2-1|TRBD2|many
CAWVPELANYNEQFF
TGTGCCTGGGTCCCAGAACTAGCGAACTACAATGAGCAGTTCTTC
>16|TRBV20-1|TRBJ2-7|.|.
CSARDRWLAQPCEQYF
TGCAGTGCTAGAGATAGGTGGCTAGCTCAACCCTGCGAGCAGTACTTC
>17|TRBV4-1|TRBJ2-1|TRBD2|.
CASSQVELAGAEDEQFF
TGCGCCAGCAGCCAAGTCGAACTAGCGGGAGCGGAGGATGAGCAGTTCTTC
>14|TRBV27|TRBJ1-4|.|.
CASSTPGTTEKLFF
TGTGCCAGCAGTACCCCGGGGACGACTGAAAAACTGTTTTTT
>16|TRBV20-1|TRBJ2-3|TRBD2|.
CSARSLAGGSTDTQYF
TGCAGTGCTAGAAGTCTAGCGGGAGGTTCGACAGATACGCAGTATTTT
>13|TRBV27|TRBJ1-4|.|few
CASRGGTNEKLFF
TGTGCCAGCAGGGGAGGAACTAATGAAAAACTGTTTTTT
>15|TRBV5-1|TRBJ1-3|.|.
CASSRGLLSGNTIYF
TGCGCCAGCAGCAGGGGACTGCTCTCTGGAAACACCATATATTTT
>13|TRBV6-2/TRBV6-3|TRBJ2-7|TRBD2|few
CASSQRTSGEQYF
TGTGCCAGCAGTCAAAGGACTAGCGGCGAGCAGTACTTC
>14|TRBV28|TRBJ2-2|.|.
CASSFKGSTGELFF
TGTGCCAGCAGTTTTAAAGGGAGCACCGGGGAGCTGTTTTTT
>14|TRBV29-1|TRBJ2-3|.|.
CSVESRDPTDTQYF
TGCAGCGTTGAAAGCAGGGATCCCACAGATACGCAGTATTTT
>15|TRBV12-3/TRBV12-4|TRBJ2-7|.|many
CASSFLAGSNYEQYF
TGTGCCAGCAGTTTTCTGGCAGGGTCGAACTACGAGCAGTACTTC
>17|TRBV28|TRBJ2-3|.|many
CASNSGLSGTSTDTQYF
TGTGCCAGCAATAGCGGCTTGTCGGGAACTAGCACAGATACGCAGTATTTT
>14|TRBV7-9|TRBJ2-3|.|many
CASSPRGSTDTQYF
TGTGCCAGCAGCCCCCGGGGTAGCACAGATACGCAGTATTTT
>13|TRBV7-3|TRBJ2-2|TRBD2|.
CASRAGGPGELFF
TGTGCCAGCAGAGCGGGGGGGCCCGGGGAGCTGTTTTTT
>14|TRBV19|TRBJ2-7|TRBD2|.
CASSIRLAVYEQYF
TGTGCCAGTAGTATACGACTAGCGGTCTACGAGCAGTACTTC
>15|TRBV6-1|TRBJ1-1|.|many
CASRRRNEGNTEAFF
TGTGCCAGCAGGCGACGGAACGAAGGGAACACTGAAGCTTTCTTT
>13|TRBV29-1|TRBJ1-4|TRBD1|.
CSGSGQGNEKLFF
TGCAGCGGGAGTGGACAGGGGAATGAAAAACTGTTTTTT
>12|TRBV11-2|TRBJ2-3|.|many
CASSWDVDTQYF
TGTGCCAGCAGCTGGGACGTCGATACGCAGTATTTT
>14|TRBV9|TRBJ1-2|.|.
CASSVITANYGYTF
TGTGCCAGCAGCGTAATCACAGCTAACTATGGCTACACCTTC
>14|TRBV25-1|TRBJ1-1|.|.
CASSEGGSATEAFF
TGTGCCAGCAGTGAAGGGGGGTCGGCCACTGAAGCTTTCTTT
>16|TRBV28|TRBJ2-5|TRBD2|many
CASSLFTSGRKETQYF
TGTGCCAGCAGTTTATTTACTAGCGGGAGAAAAGAGACCCAGTACTTC
>14|TRBV5-1|TRBJ2-7|.|many
CASRPYTGPYEQYF
TGCGCCAGCAGACCCTATACCGGTCCCTACGAGCAGTACTTC
>15|TRBV5-4|TRBJ2-7|TRBD1|few
CASSLDRVPSYEQYF
TGTGCCAGCAGCCTTGACAGGGTTCCCTCCTACGAGCAGTACTTC
>15|TRBV5-1|TRBJ2-5|.|few
CASSLVLASEETQYF
TGCGCCAGCAGCTTGGTACTAGCTTCTGAAGAGACCCAGTACTTC
>14|TRBV29-1|TRBJ2-2|.|.
CSVDGSSNTGELFF
TGCAGCGTTGATGGGAGTAGTAACACCGGGGAGCTGTTTTTT
>14|TRBV12-3/TRBV12-4|TRBJ2-3|.|.
CASRPGRDTDTQYF
TGTGCCAGCAGACCGGGACGAGACACAGATACGCAGTATTTT
>12|TRBV29-1|TRBJ1-2|.|.
CSVDEGGYGYTF
TGCAGCGTTGATGAGGGCGGCTATGGCTACACCTTC
>19|TRBV2|TRBJ2-2|TRBD2|.
CASGDRGTSGLWDTGELFF
TGTGCCAGTGGGGACCGGGGGACTAGCGGGCTTTGGGACACCGGGGAGCTGTTTTTT
>15|TRBV6-2/TRBV6-3|TRBJ2-3|TRBD1|.
CASSLFGQGENTQYF
TGTGCCAGCAGCCTATTCGGACAGGGCGAAAATACGCAGTATTTT
>14|TRBV28|TRBJ2-5|.|.
CASSLSGLAGTQYF
TGTGCCAGCAGTTTATCGGGGCTAGCAGGGACCCAGTACTTC
>15|TRBV7-2|TRBJ2-5|TRBD2|many
CASSLTSGILETQYF
TGTGCCAGCAGCTTAACTAGCGGGATATTAGAGACCCAGTACTTC